This passage covers 3 T cell receptor beta chains from one sample sequenced in a study of T-cell reconstitution after alpha-beta-depleted transplantation in children. Molecular barcoding with unique molecular identifiers was used for the TCRbeta library. TCRdb reprocessed the PCR reads with MiXCR, giving one entry per CDR3 protein. Among roughly 490,000 distinct CDR3 sequences, more than 9.5% were seen once, and the ten largest hold less than 15%. This material consisted of PBMCs, mostly from graft donor cells, taken 180 days after TCRalphabeta/CD19-depleted stem cell transplant. The source is a female patient aged 2-9 years who had a stem cell transplant for aplastic anemia, so the T cells may come from the graft donor.

This clonotype was counted at least ten times. The chain recombines TRBV20-1 with TRBJ1-5; D gene uncertain. V was clipped by 0 bases and J by 4 bases, with 10 bases between them. Per germline, CDR1 DFQATT and CDR2 SNEGSKA (reference sequence). The length of the CDR3 is 14 residues. The DNA for the CDR3 is TGCAGTGCTAGAGAGCTGGGAGGGAATCAGCCCCAGCATTTT. This codes for CSARELGGNQPQHF.

This clonotype was picked up many times. V is TRBV7-2 and J is TRBJ2-1, with TRBD2 matching 8 bases. With 11 bases clipped from V and 10 bases from J, the junction kept 10 bases outside the gene matches. The V gene's germline CDR1 is SGHTA and CDR2 FQGNSA. The CDR3 spans 12 residues. DNA for the CDR3: TGTGCCGACCGGGAGGGTGGGATCGAGCAGTTCTTC. This gives the protein CADREGGIEQFF.

The rearrangement joins TRBV15 to TRBJ2-3, with 12 bases lining up with TRBD2. Trimming took 0 bases from V and 0 from J; bases not matched to a gene: 4. This CDR3 is 18 amino acids long. CDR1 is LNHNV, CDR2 YYDKDF, per germline (reference sequence). The CDR3 spells CATSRDEGLAGSTDTQYF. In DNA, the CDR3 is TGTGCCACCAGCAGAGATGAGGGACTAGCGGGTAGCACAGATACGCAGTATTTT.